This T cell receptor beta chain was documented in a study of T cell changes during pregnancy in multiple sclerosis. Repertoires were generated with immunoSEQ multiplex PCR, while TCRdb's copy carries only in-frame clones and drops some. This table has fewer than 140,000 clones, roughly nine tenths appearing once. This CDR3 has 12 residues. The germline gives CDR1 LNHDA, CDR2 SQIVND (reference sequence). V was pared by 3 bases and J by 5 bases, with 8 bases between. This receptor was obtained from a female donor with multiple sclerosis, enrolled in a pregnancy study. Sequenced material: peripheral blood, taken before pregnancy. The chain has TRBV19 and TRBJ2-7; D is uncertain. This CDR3 reads CASSIDGHEQYF. Written as DNA, the CDR3 is TGTGCCAGTAGTATTGATGGCCACGAGCAGTACTTC.